This T cell receptor beta chain was captured by sequencing in a study of siplizumab effects on memory and regulatory T cells. Findings and caveats of the study: Confirmation that proliferating Tregs from siplizumab cultures had suppressive function was not obtained. Apparently key alloresponse contributors, naive T cells also seemed more diverse than memory cells. Memory cells that were CD4+ and unstimulated gave rise to alloreactive sequences, which siplizumab significantly reduced.

Trimming at V came to 3 bases and at J to 4 bases, leaving 5 bases not matched to a gene. The CDR3 is 14 residues long. CDR1 is SGDLS, CDR2 YYNGEE, per germline. Concerning this clone: What it binds is unknown.

Per-sample assaying covered 80,000 to 100,000 TCR templates. This table comes from immunoSEQ multiplex PCR, and its TCRdb copy is limited to in-frame clones, with some not included. This table has about 120,000 clones, around 93% appearing once. Sequenced material: non-Treg CD4+ T cells sorted from blood. The origin of this receptor is a human donor in good health. The chain employs TRBV9 and TRBJ1-2, with 8 bases identical to TRBD1. Here the CDR3 reads CASSAGQGLYGYTF. In DNA form, the CDR3 reads TGTGCCAGCAGCGCCGGACAGGGACTCTATGGCTACACCTTC. Based on the CDR3 plus reference TRBV9 and TRBJ1-2, the full variable domain is DSGVTQTPKHLITATGQRVTLRCSPRSGDLSVYWYQQSLDQGLQFLIQYYNGEERAKGNILERFSAQQFPDLHSELNLSSLELGDSALYFCASSAGQGLYGYTFGSGTRLTVV.